The sequence of this T cell receptor beta chain was determined in a study of tumour-infiltrating T cells in Burkitt lymphoma. The wider study: All epidemiological Burkitt lymphoma subtypes were represented in the cohort. Overall and progression-free survival were predicted by productive clonality.

The repertoire was sequenced with immunoSEQ multiplex PCR; TCRdb's copy has only in-frame clones and lacks some. The sample gives about 1,000 clones, approximately 17% of which show up once; about half is in the top ten. The origin of this receptor is a human donor with Burkitt lymphoma. Sequencing input: tumor tissue.

The CDR3 DNA follows: TGTGCCAGCAGTCGGGGGTGGGCCGCACCCCTCCACTTT. It yields the protein CASSRGWAAPLHF. This rearrangement joins TRBV25-1 to TRBJ1-6; D is perhaps TRBD1 (5 bases). This CDR3 region has 13 residues. V lost 5 bases and J lost 11, with 13 bases in between. Germline loops: CDR1 MGHDK, CDR2 SYGVNS.